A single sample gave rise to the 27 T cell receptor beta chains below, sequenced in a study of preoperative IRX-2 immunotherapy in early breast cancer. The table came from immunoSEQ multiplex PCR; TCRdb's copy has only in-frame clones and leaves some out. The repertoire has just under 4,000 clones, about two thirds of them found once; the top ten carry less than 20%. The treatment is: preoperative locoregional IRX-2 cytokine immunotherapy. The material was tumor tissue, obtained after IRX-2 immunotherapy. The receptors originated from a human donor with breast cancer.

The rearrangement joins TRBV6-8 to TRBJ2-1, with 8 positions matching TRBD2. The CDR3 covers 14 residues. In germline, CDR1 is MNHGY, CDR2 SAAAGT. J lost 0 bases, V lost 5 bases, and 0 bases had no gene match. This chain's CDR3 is CASSSGSSYNEQFF. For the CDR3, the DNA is TGTGCCAGCAGTAGCGGGAGCTCCTACAATGAGCAGTTCTTC.

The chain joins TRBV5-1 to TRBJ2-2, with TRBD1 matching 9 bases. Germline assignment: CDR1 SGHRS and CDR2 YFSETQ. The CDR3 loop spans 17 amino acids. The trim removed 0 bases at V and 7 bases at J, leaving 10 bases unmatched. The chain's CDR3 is CASSLAGGQGNRGELFF. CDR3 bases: TGCGCCAGCAGCTTGGCGGGGGGACAGGGAAATCGCGGGGAGCTGTTTTTT.

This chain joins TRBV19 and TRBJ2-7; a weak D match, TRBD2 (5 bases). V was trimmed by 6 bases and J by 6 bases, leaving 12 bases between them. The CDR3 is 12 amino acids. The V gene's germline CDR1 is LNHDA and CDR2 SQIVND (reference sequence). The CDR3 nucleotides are TGTGCCAGTAGCGAAGAGGGTAGCGAGCAGTACTTC. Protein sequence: CASSEEGSEQYF.

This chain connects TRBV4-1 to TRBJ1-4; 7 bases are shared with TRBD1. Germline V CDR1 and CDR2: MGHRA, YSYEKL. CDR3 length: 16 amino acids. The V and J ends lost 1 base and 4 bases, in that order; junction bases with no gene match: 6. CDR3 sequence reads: CASSQARGQSNEKLFF. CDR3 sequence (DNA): TGCGCCAGCAGCCAAGCCAGGGGACAGAGTAATGAAAAACTGTTTTTT.

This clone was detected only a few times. The CDR3 here is CASSLGSTYNEQFF. DNA for the CDR3: TGCGCCAGCAGCTTGGGCTCCACCTACAATGAGCAGTTCTTC. The chain joins TRBV5-1 to TRBJ2-1; D is uncertain. V gave up 0 bases and J gave up 2 bases, with 6 bases separating them. Germline loops: CDR1 SGHRS, CDR2 YFSETQ. The CDR3 runs to 14 residues.

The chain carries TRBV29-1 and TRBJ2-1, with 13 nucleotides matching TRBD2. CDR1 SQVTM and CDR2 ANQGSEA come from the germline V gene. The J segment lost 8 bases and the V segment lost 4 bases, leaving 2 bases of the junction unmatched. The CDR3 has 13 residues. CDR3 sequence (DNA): TGCAGCGTTGGACTAGCGGGAGGCTATGAGCAGTTCTTC. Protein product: CSVGLAGGYEQFF.

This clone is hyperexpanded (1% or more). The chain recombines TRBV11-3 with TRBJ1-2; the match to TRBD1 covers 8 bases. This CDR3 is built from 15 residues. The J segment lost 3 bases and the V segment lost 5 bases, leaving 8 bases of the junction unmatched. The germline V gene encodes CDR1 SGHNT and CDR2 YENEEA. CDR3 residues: CASSARTGMDYGYTF. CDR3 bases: TGTGCCAGCAGCGCACGGACAGGGATGGACTATGGCTACACCTTC.

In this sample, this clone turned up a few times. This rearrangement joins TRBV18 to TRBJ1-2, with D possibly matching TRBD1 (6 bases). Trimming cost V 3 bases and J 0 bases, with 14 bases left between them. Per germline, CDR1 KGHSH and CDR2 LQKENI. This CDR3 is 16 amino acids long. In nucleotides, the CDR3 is TGTGCCAGCTCACCTATTGGGGGCAGAGCTAACTATGGCTACACCTTC. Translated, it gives CASSPIGGRANYGYTF.

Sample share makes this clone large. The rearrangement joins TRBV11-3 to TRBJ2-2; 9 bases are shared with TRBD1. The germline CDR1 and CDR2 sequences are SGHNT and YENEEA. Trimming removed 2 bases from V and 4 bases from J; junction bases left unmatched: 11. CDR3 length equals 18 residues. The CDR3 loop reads CASSLYQGQGPFTGELFF. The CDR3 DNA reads TGTGCCAGCAGCTTATACCAGGGACAGGGCCCTTTCACCGGGGAGCTGTTTTTT. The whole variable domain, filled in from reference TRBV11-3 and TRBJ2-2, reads EAGVVQSPRYKIIEKKQPVAFWCNPISGHNTLYWYLQNLGQGPELLIRYENEEAVDDSQLPKDRFSAERLKGVDSTLKIQPAELGDSAVYLCASSLYQGQGPFTGELFFGEGSRLTVL.

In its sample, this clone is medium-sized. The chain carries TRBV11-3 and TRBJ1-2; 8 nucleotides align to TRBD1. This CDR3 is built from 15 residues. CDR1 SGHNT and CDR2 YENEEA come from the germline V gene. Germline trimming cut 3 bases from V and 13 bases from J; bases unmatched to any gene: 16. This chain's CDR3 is CASSFTGTGPPGSTF. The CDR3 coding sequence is TGTGCCAGCAGCTTTACCGGGACAGGCCCCCCAGGGAGCACCTTC.

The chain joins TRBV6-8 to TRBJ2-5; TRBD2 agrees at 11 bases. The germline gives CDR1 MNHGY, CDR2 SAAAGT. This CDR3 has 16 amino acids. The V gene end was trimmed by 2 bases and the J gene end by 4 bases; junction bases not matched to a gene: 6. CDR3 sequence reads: CASSYHLAGGPETQYF. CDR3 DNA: TGTGCCAGCAGTTACCACCTAGCGGGAGGTCCAGAGACCCAGTACTTC.

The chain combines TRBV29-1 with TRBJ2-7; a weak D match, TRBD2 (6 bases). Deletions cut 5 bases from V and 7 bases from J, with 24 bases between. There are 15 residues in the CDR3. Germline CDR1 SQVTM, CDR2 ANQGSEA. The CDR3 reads CSVSKGGTRAGEQYF. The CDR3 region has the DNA TGCAGCGTTTCAAAGGGCGGAACCCGCGCGGGGGAGCAGTACTTC.

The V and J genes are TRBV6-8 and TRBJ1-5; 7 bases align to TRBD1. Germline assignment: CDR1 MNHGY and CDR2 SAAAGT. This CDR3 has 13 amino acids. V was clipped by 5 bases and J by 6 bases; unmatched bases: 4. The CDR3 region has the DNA TGTGCCAGCAGTCCGGGACAGTTTCAGCCCCAGCATTTT. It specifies CASSPGQFQPQHF.

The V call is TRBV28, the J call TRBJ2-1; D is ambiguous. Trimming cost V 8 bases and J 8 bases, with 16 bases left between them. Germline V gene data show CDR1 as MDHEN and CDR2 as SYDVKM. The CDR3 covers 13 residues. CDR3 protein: CASDESFLDEQFF. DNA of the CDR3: TGTGCCAGCGACGAAAGCTTTTTGGATGAGCAGTTCTTC.

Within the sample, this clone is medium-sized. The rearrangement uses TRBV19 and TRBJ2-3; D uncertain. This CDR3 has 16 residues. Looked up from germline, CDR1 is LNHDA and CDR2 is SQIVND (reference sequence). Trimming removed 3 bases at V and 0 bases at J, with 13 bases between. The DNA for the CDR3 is TGTGCCAGTAGTATGGAAAGGCGGTCTAGCACAGATACGCAGTATTTT. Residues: CASSMERRSSTDTQYF.

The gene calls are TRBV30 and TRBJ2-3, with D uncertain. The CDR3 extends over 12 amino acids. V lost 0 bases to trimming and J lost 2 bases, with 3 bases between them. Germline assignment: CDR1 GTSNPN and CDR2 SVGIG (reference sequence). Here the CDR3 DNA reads TGTGCCTGGAGTGTAGCCACAGATACGCAGTATTTT. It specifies CAWSVATDTQYF.

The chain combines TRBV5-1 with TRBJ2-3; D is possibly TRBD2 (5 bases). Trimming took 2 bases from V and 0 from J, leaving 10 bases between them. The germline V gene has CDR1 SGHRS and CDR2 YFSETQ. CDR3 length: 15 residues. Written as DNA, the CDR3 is TGCGCCAGCAGCTTCCAGCGGAGTAGCACAGATACGCAGTATTTT. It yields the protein CASSFQRSSTDTQYF. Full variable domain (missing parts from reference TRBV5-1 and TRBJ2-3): KAGVTQTPRYLIKTRGQQVTLSCSPISGHRSVSWYQQTPGQGLQFLFEYFSETQRNKGNFPGRFSGRQFSNSRSEMNVSTLELGDSALYLCASSFQRSSTDTQYFGPGTRLTVL.

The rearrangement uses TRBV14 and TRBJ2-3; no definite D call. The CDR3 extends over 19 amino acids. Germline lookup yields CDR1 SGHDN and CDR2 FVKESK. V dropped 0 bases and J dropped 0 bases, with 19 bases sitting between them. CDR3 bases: TGTGCCAGCAGCCAAGACCATAGGGCCCCCGGTTACAGCACAGATACGCAGTATTTT. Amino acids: CASSQDHRAPGYSTDTQYF.

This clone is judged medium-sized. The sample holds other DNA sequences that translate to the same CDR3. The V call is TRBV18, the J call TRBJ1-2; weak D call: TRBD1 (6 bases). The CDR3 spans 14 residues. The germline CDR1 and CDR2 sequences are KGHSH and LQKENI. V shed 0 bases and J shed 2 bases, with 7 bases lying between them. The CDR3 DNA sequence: TGTGCCAGCTCACCACCCCAGGGGAACTATGGCTACACCTTC. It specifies CASSPPQGNYGYTF.

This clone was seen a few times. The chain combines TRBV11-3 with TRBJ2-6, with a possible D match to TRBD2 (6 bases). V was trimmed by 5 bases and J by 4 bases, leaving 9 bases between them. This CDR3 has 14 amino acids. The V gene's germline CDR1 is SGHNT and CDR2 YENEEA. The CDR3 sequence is CASSPGGGANVLTF. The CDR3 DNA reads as TGTGCCAGCAGCCCTGGAGGGGGGGCCAACGTCCTGACTTTC. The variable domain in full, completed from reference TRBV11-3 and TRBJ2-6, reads EAGVVQSPRYKIIEKKQPVAFWCNPISGHNTLYWYLQNLGQGPELLIRYENEEAVDDSQLPKDRFSAERLKGVDSTLKIQPAELGDSAVYLCASSPGGGANVLTFGAGSRLTVL.

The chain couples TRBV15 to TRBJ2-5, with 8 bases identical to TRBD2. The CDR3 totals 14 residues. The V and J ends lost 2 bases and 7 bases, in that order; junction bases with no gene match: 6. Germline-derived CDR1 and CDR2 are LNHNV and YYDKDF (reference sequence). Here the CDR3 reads CATSRPPSGGTQYF. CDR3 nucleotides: TGTGCCACCAGCAGACCCCCGAGCGGGGGGACCCAGTACTTC.

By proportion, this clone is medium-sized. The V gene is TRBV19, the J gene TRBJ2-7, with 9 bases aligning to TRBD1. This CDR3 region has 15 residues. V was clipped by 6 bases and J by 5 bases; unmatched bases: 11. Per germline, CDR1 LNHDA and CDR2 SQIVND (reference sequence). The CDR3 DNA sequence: TGTGCCAGTAGCCGCGGACAGGGGATAAACCACGAGCAGTACTTC. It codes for CASSRGQGINHEQYF.

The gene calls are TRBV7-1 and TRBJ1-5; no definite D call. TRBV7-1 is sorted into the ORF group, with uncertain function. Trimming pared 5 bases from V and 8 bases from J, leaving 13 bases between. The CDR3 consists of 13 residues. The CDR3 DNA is TGTGCCAGCAGCCAAGAAGGTCGCGAGCCCCAGCATTTT. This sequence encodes CASSQEGREPQHF.

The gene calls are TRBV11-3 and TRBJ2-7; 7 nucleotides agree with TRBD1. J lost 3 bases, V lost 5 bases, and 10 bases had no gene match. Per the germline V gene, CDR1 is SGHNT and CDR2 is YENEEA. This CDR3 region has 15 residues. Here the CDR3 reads CASSQGVRSGYEQYF. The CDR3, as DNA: TGTGCCAGCAGCCAGGGGGTAAGATCGGGCTACGAGCAGTACTTC.

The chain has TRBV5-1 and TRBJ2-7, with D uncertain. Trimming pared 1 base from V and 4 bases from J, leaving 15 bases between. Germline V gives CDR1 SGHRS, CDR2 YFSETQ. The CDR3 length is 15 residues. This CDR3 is CASSLSRNSVYEQYF. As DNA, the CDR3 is TGCGCCAGCAGCTTGTCCCGGAACTCAGTATACGAGCAGTACTTC.

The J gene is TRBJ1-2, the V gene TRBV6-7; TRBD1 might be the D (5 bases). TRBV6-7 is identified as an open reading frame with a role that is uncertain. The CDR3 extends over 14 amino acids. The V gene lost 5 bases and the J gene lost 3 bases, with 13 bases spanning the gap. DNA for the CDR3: TGTGCCAGCAGTCCCCCGGGGGGAGACTATGGCTACACCTTC. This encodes CASSPPGGDYGYTF.

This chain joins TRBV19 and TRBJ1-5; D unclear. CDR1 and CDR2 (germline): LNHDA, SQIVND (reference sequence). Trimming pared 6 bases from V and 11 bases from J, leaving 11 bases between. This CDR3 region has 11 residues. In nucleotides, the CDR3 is TGTGCCAGTAGGGCTAACGGAGCCCAGCATTTT. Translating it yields CASRANGAQHF.